A single sample is the source of the 16 T cell receptor beta chains below, sequenced in a study of PD-L1 blockade in urothelial cancer. The protocol was immunoSEQ multiplex PCR, while the TCRdb copy is restricted to in-frame clones and leaves out a portion. Among around 66,000 clones listed, about nine tenths were seen once. Time point reported: peripheral blood 6 weeks after treatment start. Material: PBMCs, obtained around atezolizumab (anti-PD-L1) treatment. These receptors were collected from a man aged 55 to 70 with urothelial cancer.

This chain connects TRBV5-1 to TRBJ2-3; 15 bases match TRBD2. Trimming at V came to 4 bases and at J to 6 bases, leaving 6 bases not matched to a gene. CDR3 size: 16 residues. Germline values: CDR1 SGHRS, CDR2 YFSETQ. CDR3 sequence (DNA): TGCGCCAGCAGCCCGGATGGACTAGCGGGGGGGGATACGCAGTATTTT. Its translation: CASSPDGLAGGDTQYF.

This sequence joins TRBV5-1 and TRBJ2-1; D perhaps matches TRBD1 (5 bases). Germline CDR1 SGHRS, CDR2 YFSETQ. The V and J ends lost 7 bases and 7 bases respectively, with 21 bases between them. This CDR3 is 15 amino acids long. CDR3: CASSQNADRENEQFF. The DNA of the CDR3 is TGCGCCAGCTCCCAAAACGCCGACAGAGAGAATGAGCAGTTCTTC.

This clone was seen more than once but under ten times. The chain combines TRBV7-2 with TRBJ1-4; D remains unclear. There are 15 residues in the CDR3. Per germline, CDR1 SGHTA and CDR2 FQGNSA. The V gene lost 5 bases and the J gene lost 3 bases, with 13 bases spanning the gap. CDR3 sequence: CASSLLGKSNEKLFF. The CDR3 DNA reads TGTGCCAGCAGCCTACTAGGGAAATCTAATGAAAAACTGTTTTTT.

This clone was found once. The chain is built from TRBV7-9 and TRBJ1-3; 9 bases agree with TRBD1. Germline-derived CDR1 and CDR2 are SEHNR and FQNEAQ (reference sequence). The CDR3 has 16 amino acids. Trimming took 2 bases from V and 0 from J; bases not matched to a gene: 2. CDR3 in DNA: TGTGCCAGCAGCTTATTACAGGGGGCCTCTGGAAACACCATATATTTT. Translating it yields CASSLLQGASGNTIYF.

The V and J genes are TRBV7-9 and TRBJ2-7; weak D call: TRBD1 (5 bases). Trimming cost V 5 bases and J 3 bases, with 8 bases left between them. There are 12 residues in the CDR3. Germline V gene sequence: CDR1 SEHNR, CDR2 FQNEAQ (reference sequence). The CDR3: CASSLQGYEQYF. DNA for the CDR3: TGTGCCAGCAGCCTTCAGGGCTACGAGCAGTACTTC.

This chain links TRBV2 with TRBJ2-2; possibly TRBD2 for D (6 bases). Between the trimmed V and J ends, which lost 8 bases and 5 bases, there was a span of 18 bases. The CDR3 totals 15 residues. Germline V gene lookup returns CDR1 SNHLY and CDR2 FYNNEI. The CDR3 sequence is CASLQAPRGTGELFF. DNA of the CDR3: TGTGCCAGCCTCCAGGCACCACGGGGGACCGGGGAGCTGTTTTTT.

This clone turned up a few times. The chain couples TRBV7-6 to TRBJ2-1; D is undetermined. This CDR3 contains 13 residues. The germline V gene encodes CDR1 SGHVS and CDR2 FNYEAQ. The germline V and J ends were trimmed by 2 bases and 6 bases, with 8 bases remaining between them. Here the CDR3 DNA reads TGTGCCAGCAGCTTATCTAGTATCAATGAGCAGTTCTTC. Residues: CASSLSSINEQFF.

This rearrangement joins TRBV29-1 to TRBJ2-3; D may be TRBD1 (5 bases). Germline CDR1 SQVTM, CDR2 ANQGSEA. The CDR3 covers 12 residues. The V end was cut by 6 bases, the J end by 2 bases, with 9 bases between. This CDR3 is CSVRQSTDTQYF. In DNA, the CDR3 is TGCAGCGTGAGACAGTCCACAGATACGCAGTATTTT.

This chain joins TRBV5-1 and TRBJ1-1; a possible D gene is TRBD1 (5 bases). The CDR3 covers 13 residues. Germline V gives CDR1 SGHRS, CDR2 YFSETQ. Trimming took 4 bases from V and 0 from J, leaving 7 bases between them. CDR3 region: CASSQGVNTEAFF. CDR3 sequence (DNA): TGCGCCAGCAGCCAAGGGGTGAACACTGAAGCTTTCTTT.

V and J are TRBV6-4 and TRBJ2-5; 10 nucleotides line up with TRBD1. CDR1 and CDR2 (germline): MRHNA, SNTAGT. Trimming cost V 6 bases and J 4 bases; bases outside gene matches: 11. The CDR3 spans 16 residues. The CDR3 loop reads CASRADRGRLLETQYF. CDR3 nucleotides: TGTGCCAGCAGGGCAGACAGGGGGCGCCTTCTAGAGACCCAGTACTTC.

This chain links TRBV5-5 with TRBJ1-1; TRBD1 agrees at 8 bases. This CDR3 region has 16 residues. With V trimmed by 2 bases and J by 1 base, 7 bases remained unmatched. Germline CDR1 reads SGHKS; CDR2 reads YYEKEE (reference sequence). The CDR3 region is CASSLPDRAPNTEAFF. In DNA, the CDR3 is TGTGCCAGCAGCTTACCGGACAGGGCCCCGAACACTGAAGCTTTCTTT. Using reference TRBV5-5 and TRBJ1-1 for the parts outside the CDR3, the full variable domain is DAGVTQSPTHLIKTRGQQVTLRCSPISGHKSVSWYQQVLGQGPQFIFQYYEKEERGRGNFPDRFSARQFPNYSSELNVNALLLGDSALYLCASSLPDRAPNTEAFFGQGTRLTVV.

V usage is TRBV18 and J usage is TRBJ1-3, with D possibly being TRBD1 (6 bases). This CDR3 is built from 15 residues. V dropped 3 bases and J dropped 4 bases, with 13 bases sitting between them. Germline CDR1 reads KGHSH; CDR2 reads LQKENI. Written as DNA, the CDR3 is TGTGCCAGCTCACCGTCGCAGGGGTCAGGAAACACCATATATTTT. As protein: CASSPSQGSGNTIYF.

V is TRBV2 and J is TRBJ2-5; no clear D gene. V was cut by 2 bases and J by 3 bases, with 10 bases left in between. The CDR3 contains 14 residues. Germline V gives CDR1 SNHLY, CDR2 FYNNEI. The CDR3 reads CASSEYLPEETQYF. In DNA form, the CDR3 reads TGTGCCAGCAGTGAATATTTGCCAGAAGAGACCCAGTACTTC.

The J gene is TRBJ2-1, the V gene TRBV15; TRBD1 matches 10 bases. Germline CDR1 reads LNHNV; CDR2 reads YYDKDF (reference sequence). Trimming removed 0 bases from V and 5 bases from J; junction bases left unmatched: 4. CDR3 length: 16 residues. This CDR3 is CATSRDRGQGNNEQFF. The CDR3 DNA reads as TGTGCCACCAGCAGAGATCGGGGACAGGGGAACAATGAGCAGTTCTTC.

The J gene is TRBJ1-3, the V gene TRBV15, with TRBD1 matching over 7 bases. The germline gives CDR1 LNHNV, CDR2 YYDKDF (reference sequence). With 5 bases clipped from V and 3 bases from J, the junction kept 10 bases outside the gene matches. The CDR3 runs to 16 residues. CDR3 nucleotide sequence: TGTGCCACCAGCCTAAAGGACAGGACCATTGGAAACACCATATATTTT. Translating it yields CATSLKDRTIGNTIYF.

This clone was seen only a few times. V usage is TRBV28 and J usage is TRBJ2-2; a possible D gene is TRBD2 (6 bases). Germline V gene data show CDR1 as MDHEN and CDR2 as SYDVKM. This CDR3 contains 13 residues. V was clipped by 5 bases and J by 6 bases, with 10 bases between them. The CDR3 DNA follows: TGTGCCAGCAGTCCCCCGGGGGCCGGGGAGCTGTTTTTT. It translates to CASSPPGAGELFF.